This TCR beta chain was identified during a study of T cell repertoires in cytomegalovirus infection. Overall study context: Indicated by public TCR beta signatures were CMV infection and matching HLA type. Study-level findings and limits: Dominating the ex vivo response were TCR beta clonotypes that were CMV-specific and HLA-C-restricted.

TCRdb reprocessed the reads via MiXCR and lists one record per CDR3 protein. The sample holds approximately 550,000 distinct CDR3 sequences, about 15% seen once. Concerning this clonotype: What it recognizes is unknown. One junction end disagrees with the germline gene, perhaps due to a read error.

The TCR sequence derives from a human donor in good health (CMV status not recorded). Some clones in this sample may be carry-over from other donors' samples. Input material: CD8+ T cells from PBMCs.

In DNA, the CDR3 is TGTGCCAGCAGGGGGGAAAAACTGTATTTT. This sequence encodes CASRGEKLYF. The chain couples TRBV2 to TRBJ1-4; D possibly corresponds to TRBD1 (5 bases). CDR1 is SNHLY and CDR2 is FYNNEI in the germline V gene. This CDR3 is built from 10 residues.